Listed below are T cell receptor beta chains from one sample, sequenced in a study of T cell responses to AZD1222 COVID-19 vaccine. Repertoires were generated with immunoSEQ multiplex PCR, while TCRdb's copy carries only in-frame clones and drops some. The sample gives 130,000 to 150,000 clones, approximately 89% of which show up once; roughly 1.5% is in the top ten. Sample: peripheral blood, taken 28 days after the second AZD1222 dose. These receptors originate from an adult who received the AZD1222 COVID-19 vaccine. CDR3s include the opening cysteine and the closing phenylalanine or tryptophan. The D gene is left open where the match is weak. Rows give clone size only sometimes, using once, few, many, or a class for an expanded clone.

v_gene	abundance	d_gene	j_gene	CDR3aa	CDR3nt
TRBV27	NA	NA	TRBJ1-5	CASSFSGIGNQPQHF	TGTGCCAGCAGTTTTAGCGGTATCGGCAATCAGCCCCAGCATTTT
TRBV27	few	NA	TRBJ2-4	CASRTSSNIQYF	TGTGCCAGCAGGACAAGTTCAAACATTCAGTACTTC
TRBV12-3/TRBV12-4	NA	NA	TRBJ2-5	CASSRLEETQYF	TGTGCCAGCAGTCGGCTAGAAGAGACCCAGTACTTC
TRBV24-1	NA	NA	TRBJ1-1	CATSDLRGATEAFF	TGTGCCACCAGTGATTTACGGGGGGCTACTGAAGCTTTCTTT
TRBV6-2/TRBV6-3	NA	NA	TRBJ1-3	CASSSTGNTIYF	TGTGCCAGCAGTTCGACGGGAAACACCATATATTTT
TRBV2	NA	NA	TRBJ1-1	CASSVSRATEAFF	TGTGCCAGCAGTGTCTCCAGGGCCACTGAAGCTTTCTTT
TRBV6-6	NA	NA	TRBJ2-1	CASSRYFTGRSGIDEQFF	TGTGCCAGCAGTAGATATTTCACCGGGAGATCAGGGATCGATGAGCAGTTCTTC
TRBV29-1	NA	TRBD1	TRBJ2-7	CSVQGAWEQYF	TGCAGCGTCCAGGGGGCTTGGGAGCAGTACTTC
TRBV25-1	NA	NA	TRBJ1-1	CASSETGMRAFF	TGTGCCAGCAGTGAAACAGGTATGAGGGCTTTCTTT
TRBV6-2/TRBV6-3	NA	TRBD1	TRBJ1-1	CASSYSGQGATEAFF	TGTGCCAGCAGTTACTCAGGACAGGGGGCCACTGAAGCTTTCTTT
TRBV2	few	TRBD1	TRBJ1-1	CASRGGQGAGEAFF	TGTGCCAGCAGGGGGGGACAGGGGGCCGGTGAAGCTTTCTTT
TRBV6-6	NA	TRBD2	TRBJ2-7	CASSDSGSSYEQYF	TGTGCCAGCAGTGATAGCGGGTCCTCCTACGAGCAGTACTTC
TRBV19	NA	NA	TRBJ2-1	CASSIYPGRDEQFF	TGTGCCAGTAGTATATATCCGGGGCGGGATGAGCAGTTCTTC
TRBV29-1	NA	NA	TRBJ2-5	CSVPDSTEIETQYF	TGCAGCGTCCCCGACTCGACGGAGATAGAGACCCAGTACTTC
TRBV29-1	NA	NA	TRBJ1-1	CSVEVQGTNTEAFF	TGCAGCGTTGAGGTTCAGGGGACGAACACTGAAGCTTTCTTT
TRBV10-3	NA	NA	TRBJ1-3	CAISEQGPGNTIYF	TGTGCCATCAGTGAGCAGGGACCTGGAAACACCATATATTTT
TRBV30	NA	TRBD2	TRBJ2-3	CAWTGGLAGGYTQYF	TGTGCCTGGACGGGAGGGCTAGCGGGAGGTTATACGCAGTATTTT
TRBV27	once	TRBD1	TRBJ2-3	CASSPGTASTDTQYF	TGTGCCAGCAGTCCCGGGACAGCGAGCACAGATACGCAGTATTTT
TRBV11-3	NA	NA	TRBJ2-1	CASSLPRDSLEEQFF	TGTGCCAGCAGCTTACCCCGGGACTCCCTTGAAGAGCAGTTCTTC
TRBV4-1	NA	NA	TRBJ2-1	CASSQDRLVPTYNEQFF	TGCGCCAGCAGCCAAGACAGACTAGTCCCCACCTACAATGAGCAGTTCTTC
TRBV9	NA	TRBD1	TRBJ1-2	CASSVGRPGTANGYGYTF	TGTGCCAGCAGCGTAGGTCGTCCCGGGACAGCTAACGGGTATGGCTACACCTTC
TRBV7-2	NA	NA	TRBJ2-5	CASSLRDSQGQETQYF	TGTGCCAGCAGCTTACGGGACTCTCAGGGCCAAGAGACCCAGTACTTC
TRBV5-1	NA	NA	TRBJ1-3	CASSLEGRGGNTIYF	TGCGCCAGCAGCTTGGAGGGGCGGGGTGGAAACACCATATATTTT
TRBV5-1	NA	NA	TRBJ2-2	CASSFITGELFF	TGCGCCAGCAGCTTTATAACCGGGGAGCTGTTTTTT
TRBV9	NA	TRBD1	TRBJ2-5	CASSVGVLGQRETQYF	TGTGCCAGCAGCGTAGGAGTACTGGGACAGCGGGAGACCCAGTACTTC
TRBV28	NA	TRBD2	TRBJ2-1	CASSLGLAGVSSYNEQFF	TGTGCCAGCAGTTTAGGTCTAGCGGGAGTGTCTTCCTACAATGAGCAGTTCTTC
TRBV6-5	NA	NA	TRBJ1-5	CASSILGTGQPQHF	TGTGCCAGCAGCATACTAGGGACGGGACAGCCCCAGCATTTT
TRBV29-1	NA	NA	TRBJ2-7	CSVEHPTTGQYF	TGCAGCGTTGAGCACCCCACAACCGGGCAGTACTTC
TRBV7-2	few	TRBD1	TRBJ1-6	CASSSSRDSSPLHF	TGTGCCAGCAGCTCTAGCCGGGACAGTTCACCCCTCCACTTT
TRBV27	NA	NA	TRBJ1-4	CASSLFGATNEKLFF	TGTGCCAGCAGTTTATTTGGGGCAACTAATGAAAAACTGTTTTTT
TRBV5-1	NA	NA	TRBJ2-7	CASSFYSGGGEQYF	TGCGCCAGCAGCTTTTATAGCGGCGGCGGGGAGCAGTACTTC
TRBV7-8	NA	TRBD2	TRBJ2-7	CASRATSGRVGEQYF	TGTGCCAGCAGAGCGACTAGCGGGAGAGTCGGCGAGCAGTACTTC
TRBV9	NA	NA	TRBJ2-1	CASSSGALYNEQFF	TGTGCCAGCAGCTCGGGAGCCCTGTACAATGAGCAGTTCTTC
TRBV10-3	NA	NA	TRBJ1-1	CAIISRPNTEAFF	TGTGCCATCATAAGTAGGCCGAACACTGAAGCTTTCTTT
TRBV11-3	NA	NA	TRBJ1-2	CASSLGGYGYTF	TGTGCCAGCAGCTTGGGGGGGTATGGCTACACCTTC
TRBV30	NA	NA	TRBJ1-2	CAWSQREEGGYTF	TGTGCCTGGAGTCAACGAGAGGAGGGCGGCTACACCTTC
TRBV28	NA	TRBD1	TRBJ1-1	CASSPGQGLGAFF	TGTGCCAGCAGTCCCGGACAGGGCTTAGGAGCTTTCTTT
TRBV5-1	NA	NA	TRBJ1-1	CASRWPGNTEAFF	TGCGCCAGCAGGTGGCCCGGGAACACTGAAGCTTTCTTT
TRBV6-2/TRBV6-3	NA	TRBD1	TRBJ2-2	CASSTQSGGGELFF	TGTGCCAGCAGTACCCAATCAGGGGGCGGGGAGCTGTTTTTT
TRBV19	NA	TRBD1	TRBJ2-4	CASSIDILGTGQNIQYF	TGTGCCAGTAGTATAGATATTTTAGGGACAGGCCAAAACATTCAGTACTTC
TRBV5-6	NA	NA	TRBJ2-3	CASSFSGVDTQYF	TGTGCCAGCAGCTTCTCTGGGGTGGATACGCAGTATTTT
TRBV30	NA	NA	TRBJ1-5	CAWSVETNQPQHF	TGTGCCTGGAGTGTGGAGACCAATCAGCCCCAGCATTTT
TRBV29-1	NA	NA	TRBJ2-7	CSVVAAGPSATYEQYF	TGCAGCGTTGTAGCGGCGGGACCATCCGCCACCTACGAGCAGTACTTC
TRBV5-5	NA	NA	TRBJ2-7	CASSLVISLGLEQYF	TGTGCCAGCAGCTTGGTCATATCCTTGGGGCTCGAGCAGTACTTC
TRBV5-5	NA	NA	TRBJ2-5	CASSLRHYQETQYF	TGTGCCAGCAGCTTGAGACACTACCAAGAGACCCAGTACTTC
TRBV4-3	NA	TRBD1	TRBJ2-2	CASSLGTGGTGELFF	TGCGCCAGCAGCCTAGGTACAGGGGGAACCGGGGAGCTGTTTTTT
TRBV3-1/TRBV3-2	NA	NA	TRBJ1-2	CASSHLRQGYTF	TGTGCCAGCAGCCACTTACGACAGGGCTACACCTTC
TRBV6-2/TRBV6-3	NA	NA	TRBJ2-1	CASSDWYEQFF	TGTGCCAGCAGCGACTGGTATGAGCAGTTCTTC
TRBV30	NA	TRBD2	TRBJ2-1	CAWSASGSWNEQFF	TGTGCCTGGAGTGCTAGCGGGAGTTGGAATGAGCAGTTCTTC
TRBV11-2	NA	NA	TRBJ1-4	CASSAKGTNEKLFF	TGTGCCAGCAGCGCAAAGGGGACTAATGAAAAACTGTTTTTT
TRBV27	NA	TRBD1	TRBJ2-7	CASSLSVGGNEQYF	TGTGCCAGCAGTTTATCAGTAGGGGGCAACGAGCAGTACTTC
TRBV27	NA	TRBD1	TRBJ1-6	CASPSGTAGGLHF	TGTGCCAGCCCCTCCGGGACAGCCGGGGGCCTCCACTTT
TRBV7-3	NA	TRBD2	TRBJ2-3	CASRLSGSPTDTQYF	TGTGCCAGCAGGTTGAGCGGGAGCCCCACAGATACGCAGTATTTT